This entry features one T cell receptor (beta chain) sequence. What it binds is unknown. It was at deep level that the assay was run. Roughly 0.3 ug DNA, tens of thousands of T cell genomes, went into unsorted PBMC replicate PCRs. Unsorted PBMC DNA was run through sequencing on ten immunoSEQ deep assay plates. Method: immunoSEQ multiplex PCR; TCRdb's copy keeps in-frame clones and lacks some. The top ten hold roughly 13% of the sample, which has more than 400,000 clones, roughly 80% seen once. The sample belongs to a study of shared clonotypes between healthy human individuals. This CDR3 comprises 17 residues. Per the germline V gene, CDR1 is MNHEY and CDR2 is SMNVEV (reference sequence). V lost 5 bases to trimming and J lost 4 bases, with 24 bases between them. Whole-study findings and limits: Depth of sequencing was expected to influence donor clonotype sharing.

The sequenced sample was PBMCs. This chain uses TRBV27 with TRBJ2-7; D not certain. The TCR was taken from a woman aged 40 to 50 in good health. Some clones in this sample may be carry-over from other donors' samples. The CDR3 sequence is CASSPLYVSGTKYEQYF. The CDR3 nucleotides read TGTGCCAGCAGTCCCCTTTATGTTTCAGGCACCAAGTACGAGCAGTACTTC.